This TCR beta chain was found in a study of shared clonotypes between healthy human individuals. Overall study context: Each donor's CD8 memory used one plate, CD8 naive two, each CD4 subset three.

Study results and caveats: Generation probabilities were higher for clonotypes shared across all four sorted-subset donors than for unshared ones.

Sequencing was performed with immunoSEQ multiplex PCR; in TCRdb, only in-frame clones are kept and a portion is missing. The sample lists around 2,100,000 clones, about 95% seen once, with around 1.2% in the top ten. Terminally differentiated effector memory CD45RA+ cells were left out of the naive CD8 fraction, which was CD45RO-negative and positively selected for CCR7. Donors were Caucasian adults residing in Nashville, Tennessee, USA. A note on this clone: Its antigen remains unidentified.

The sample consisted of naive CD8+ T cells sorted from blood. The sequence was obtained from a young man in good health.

The CDR3 is CASSDRKFPNEKLFF. In DNA, the CDR3 is TGTGCCAGTAGTGACCGGAAATTCCCTAATGAAAAACTGTTTTTT. J is TRBJ1-4 and V is TRBV19; D is ambiguous. The CDR3 totals 15 residues. V lost 5 bases and J 3 bases, leaving 13 bases between the germline ends. Per the germline V gene, CDR1 is LNHDA and CDR2 is SQIVND (reference sequence).